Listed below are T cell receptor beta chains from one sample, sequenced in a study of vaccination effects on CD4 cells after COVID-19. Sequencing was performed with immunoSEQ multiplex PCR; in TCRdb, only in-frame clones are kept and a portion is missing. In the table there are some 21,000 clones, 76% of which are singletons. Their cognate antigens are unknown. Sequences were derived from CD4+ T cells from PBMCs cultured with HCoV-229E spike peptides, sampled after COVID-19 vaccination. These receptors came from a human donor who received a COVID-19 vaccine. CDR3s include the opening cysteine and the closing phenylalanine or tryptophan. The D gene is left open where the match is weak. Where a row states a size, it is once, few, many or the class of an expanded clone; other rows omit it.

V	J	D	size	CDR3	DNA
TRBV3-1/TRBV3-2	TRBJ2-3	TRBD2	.	CASSRRLSSGGAKSTDTQYF	TGTGCCAGCAGCCGCCGGTTGTCTAGCGGGGGGGCCAAAAGCACAGATACGCAGTATTTT
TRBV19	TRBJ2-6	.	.	CATARTASSGANVLTF	TGTGCCACCGCTCGGACAGCTTCATCTGGGGCCAACGTCCTGACTTTC
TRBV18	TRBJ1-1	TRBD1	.	CASSLRGVPTEAFF	TGTGCCAGCTCCCTCAGGGGGGTTCCGACTGAAGCTTTCTTT
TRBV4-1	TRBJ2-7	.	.	CASSQDTIYEQYF	TGCGCCAGCAGCCAAGATACTATCTACGAGCAGTACTTC
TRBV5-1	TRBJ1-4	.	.	CASSWGNRNEKLFF	TGCGCCAGCAGCTGGGGTAATAGAAATGAAAAACTGTTTTTT
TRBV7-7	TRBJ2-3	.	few	CASSPGRTVATDTQYF	TGTGCCAGCAGCCCAGGCCGGACTGTCGCCACAGATACGCAGTATTTT
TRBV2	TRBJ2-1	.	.	CASLGRVGVDEQFF	TGTGCCAGCTTAGGGAGAGTCGGGGTGGATGAGCAGTTCTTC
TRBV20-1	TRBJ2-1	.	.	CSASPTSGYNEQFF	TGCAGTGCTAGTCCAACTAGTGGATACAATGAGCAGTTCTTC
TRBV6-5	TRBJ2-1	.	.	CASSSAGNEQFF	TGTGCCAGCAGTTCGGCGGGCAATGAGCAGTTCTTC
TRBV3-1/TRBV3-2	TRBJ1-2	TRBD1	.	CASSQPRTGTHGYTF	TGTGCCAGCAGCCAGCCCAGGACAGGGACCCATGGCTACACCTTC
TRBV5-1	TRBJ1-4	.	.	CASGSETNEKLFF	TGCGCCAGCGGGTCGGAAACTAATGAAAAACTGTTTTTT
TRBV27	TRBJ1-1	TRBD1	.	CASSVAGGPNTEAFF	TGTGCCAGCAGTGTCGCAGGGGGCCCGAACACTGAAGCTTTCTTT
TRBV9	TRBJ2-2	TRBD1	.	CASSVDRGGTGELFF	TGTGCCAGCAGCGTCGACAGGGGTGGCACCGGGGAGCTGTTTTTT
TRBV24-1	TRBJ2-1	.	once	CATSEHFSSYNEQFF	TGTGCCACCAGTGAGCATTTTAGCTCCTACAATGAGCAGTTCTTC
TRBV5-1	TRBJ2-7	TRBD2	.	CASSFSLAGANEQYF	TGCGCCAGCAGCTTTAGTCTAGCGGGAGCGAACGAGCAGTACTTC
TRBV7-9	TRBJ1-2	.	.	CASTQSMLGYTF	TGTGCCAGCACCCAATCTATGTTGGGCTACACCTTC
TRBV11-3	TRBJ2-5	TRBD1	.	CASSSTGVEETQYF	TGTGCCAGCAGCTCGACAGGGGTTGAAGAGACCCAGTACTTC
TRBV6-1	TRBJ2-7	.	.	CASSDFLRDRKTYEQYF	TGTGCCAGCAGTGATTTCTTGCGGGACAGAAAAACCTACGAGCAGTACTTC
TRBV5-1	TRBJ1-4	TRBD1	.	CASSLTGLGNEKLFF	TGCGCCAGCAGCCTGACAGGGTTAGGTAATGAAAAACTGTTTTTT
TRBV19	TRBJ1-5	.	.	CASSLLNQPQHF	TGTGCCAGTAGTCTCCTCAATCAGCCCCAGCATTTT
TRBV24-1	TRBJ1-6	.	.	CATSEERGVLNSPLHF	TGTGCCACCAGTGAGGAAAGGGGGGTCCTGAATTCACCCCTCCACTTT
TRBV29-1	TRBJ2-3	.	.	CSVVTGGDTQYF	TGCAGCGTTGTGACAGGCGGGGATACGCAGTATTTT
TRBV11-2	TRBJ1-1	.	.	CASSLAGGGTEAFF	TGTGCCAGCAGCTTAGCTGGGGGGGGGACTGAAGCTTTCTTT
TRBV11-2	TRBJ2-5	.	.	CASSPITGFQTQYF	TGTGCCAGCAGCCCCATTACAGGGTTTCAGACCCAGTACTTC
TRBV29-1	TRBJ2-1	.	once	CSVKDRHNEQFF	TGCAGCGTGAAGGACAGACACAATGAGCAGTTCTTC
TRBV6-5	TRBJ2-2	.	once	CASRVPGNTGELFF	TGTGCCAGCAGAGTTCCGGGGAACACCGGGGAGCTGTTTTTT